These T cell receptor beta chains were read from a single sample in a study of Tregs in tolerant kidney transplant recipients. TCRdb keeps only in-frame clones here, not all; method: immunoSEQ multiplex PCR. The data hold some 250,000 clones, with approximately 83% observed a single time. The sequenced material came from CD4+ T cells from blood. The receptors here all came from a human donor in good health. The CDR3 runs from the conserved cysteine through the conserved F or W. Fields, in order: CDR3 protein, CDR3 DNA, D gene, clone size, V gene, J gene. The D gene is left open where the match is weak. The size field is filled for only some rows; it gives once, few, many or a size class.

CASSRGETNTGELFF	TGTGCCAGCAGCCGGGGGGAGACGAACACCGGGGAGCTGTTTTTT	.	.	TRBV4-2	TRBJ2-2
CASSYSRRGSAEAFF	TGTGCCAGCAGTTACTCGAGGCGAGGCTCAGCTGAAGCTTTCTTT	.	.	TRBV6-5	TRBJ1-1
CASSLGRVPYEQYF	TGTGCCAGCAGCCTGGGACGGGTCCCCTACGAGCAGTACTTC	.	.	TRBV11-3	TRBJ2-7
CASRFGTGGVYEQYF	TGTGCCAGCAGATTTGGGACAGGGGGTGTGTACGAGCAGTACTTC	TRBD1	.	TRBV27	TRBJ2-7
CASSSSGIRTPNTGELFF	TGTGCCAGCAGTTCTAGCGGGATAAGAACCCCGAACACCGGGGAGCTGTTTTTT	TRBD2	.	TRBV27	TRBJ2-2
CASTAYGTQYAEQYF	TGTGCCAGCACCGCTTATGGGACACAATACGCCGAGCAGTACTTC	.	.	TRBV7-9	TRBJ2-7
CASSLYGQGNTEAFF	TGTGCCAGCAGCCTTTATGGACAGGGGAACACTGAAGCTTTCTTT	TRBD1	.	TRBV5-5	TRBJ1-1
CASSKVRWREDYEQYF	TGTGCCAGCAGCAAAGTTCGGTGGCGGGAGGACTACGAGCAGTACTTC	.	.	TRBV21-1	TRBJ2-7
CASSLRRGTEAFF	TGTGCCAGCAGCCTACGGAGAGGGACTGAAGCTTTCTTT	.	.	TRBV7-3	TRBJ1-1
CASSPSGTGHQFF	TGTGCCAGCTCTCCCTCCGGGACAGGGCACCAGTTCTTC	TRBD1	.	TRBV18	TRBJ2-1
CASSPPSGGVYNEQFF	TGTGCCAGCTCACCACCGAGCGGGGGGGTTTACAATGAGCAGTTCTTC	TRBD2	.	TRBV18	TRBJ2-1
CASSEVIGDRGRKLFF	TGTGCCAGCAGTGAAGTTATAGGGGACAGGGGCCGAAAACTGTTTTTT	TRBD1	.	TRBV6-1	TRBJ1-4
CASSQARDSPLHF	TGCGCCAGCAGCCAAGCTCGGGATTCACCCCTCCACTTT	.	.	TRBV4-1	TRBJ1-6
CASSDGPAWSYTF	TGTGCCAGCAGTGATGGACCCGCTTGGAGCTACACCTTC	.	.	TRBV2	TRBJ1-2
CASSFLAPSSGGFGGYTF	TGCGCCAGCAGCTTTCTCGCCCCCTCCTCAGGGGGCTTTGGTGGCTACACCTTC	TRBD1	.	TRBV5-1	TRBJ1-2
CASSQSWTGMRYEQYF	TGCGCCAGCAGTCAATCGTGGACAGGGATGAGATACGAGCAGTACTTC	TRBD1	.	TRBV23-1	TRBJ2-7
CASRPPRLNEQYF	TGTGCCAGTAGACCTCCCCGGCTGAACGAGCAGTACTTC	.	few	TRBV19	TRBJ2-7
CASSQTSVSYNEQFF	TGTGCCAGCAGCCAGACTAGCGTGTCCTACAATGAGCAGTTCTTC	TRBD2	.	TRBV11-3	TRBJ2-1
CASSLGAQLGPQHF	TGTGCCAGCAGCTTAGGGGCCCAACTAGGGCCCCAGCATTTT	.	.	TRBV7-9	TRBJ1-5
CASSRGDSYEQYF	TGTGCCAGCTCGAGGGGGGACTCCTACGAGCAGTACTTC	.	.	TRBV18	TRBJ2-7
CSVGGVSGNTIYF	TGCAGCGTTGGCGGAGTCTCTGGAAACACCATATATTTT	.	.	TRBV29-1	TRBJ1-3
CASRGFSYEQYF	TGCGCCAGCAGAGGATTCTCCTACGAGCAGTACTTC	.	.	TRBV4-1	TRBJ2-7
CASSLVGAGGNTIYF	TGCGCCAGCAGCTTGGTTGGGGCAGGGGGAAACACCATATATTTT	.	.	TRBV5-1	TRBJ1-3
CASSASMNTEAFF	TGCGCCAGCAGTGCCAGCATGAACACTGAAGCTTTCTTT	.	.	TRBV10-1	TRBJ1-1
CASQSGLAETDTQYF	TGCGCCAGCCAATCGGGACTAGCGGAAACAGATACGCAGTATTTT	TRBD2	once	TRBV5-1	TRBJ2-3
CASHDRDRPRSYGYTF	TGTGCCAGTCATGACCGGGACAGGCCCCGATCCTATGGCTACACCTTC	TRBD1	many	TRBV19	TRBJ1-2
CASRQGAGRYEQYF	TGTGCCAGCAGGCAGGGGGCCGGAAGGTACGAGCAGTACTTC	TRBD1	.	TRBV2	TRBJ2-7
CASSLAVAEGYTF	TGTGCCAGCAGCTTAGCAGTGGCGGAAGGCTACACCTTC	.	.	TRBV7-9	TRBJ1-2
CASSLPGLGNEQFF	TGTGCCAGCAGCTTACCCGGCCTGGGCAATGAGCAGTTCTTC	.	.	TRBV7-9	TRBJ2-1
CASSASGGTFYYEQYF	TGTGCCAGCAGTGCTAGCGGGGGGACATTCTACTACGAGCAGTACTTC	TRBD2	.	TRBV2	TRBJ2-7
CAFSGQYNQPQHF	TGTGCCTTCTCAGGACAGTACAATCAGCCCCAGCATTTT	.	once	TRBV30	TRBJ1-5
CASSLGSSGANVLTF	TGTGCCAGCAGCTTGGGATCGTCTGGGGCCAACGTCCTGACTTTC	.	few	TRBV5-6	TRBJ2-6
CASSFGWGANYEQYF	TGTGCCAGCAGCTTTGGGTGGGGGGCCAACTACGAGCAGTACTTC	.	.	TRBV7-2	TRBJ2-7
CASSLRATGIQETQYF	TGTGCCAGCAGCTTAAGGGCTACAGGGATCCAAGAGACCCAGTACTTC	.	.	TRBV11-2	TRBJ2-5
CASSYSNNSPLHF	TGTGCCAGCAGTTATAGCAATAATTCACCCCTCCACTTT	.	.	TRBV6-5	TRBJ1-6